The sequence of this T cell receptor (beta chain) was determined in a study of blood T cell repertoires in COVID-19. This clone was seen a few times. Sequencing was performed with immunoSEQ multiplex PCR; in TCRdb, only in-frame clones are kept and a portion is missing. Among 68,000 or so clones, more than 85% were seen once, and the ten largest hold 7.3%. Germline loops: CDR1 LGHDT, CDR2 YNNKEL (reference sequence). CDR3 length: 13 amino acids. V gave up 2 bases and J gave up 7 bases; unmatched junction bases: 5. The chain couples TRBV3-1 (or the pseudogene TRBV3-2) to TRBJ2-7; 7 bases match TRBD1. The TCR originated in a man in his forties with COVID-19, enrolled during active disease. Sequencing was performed on peripheral blood. The CDR3 is CASSQRGREEQYF. The CDR3 nucleotides read TGTGCCAGCAGCCAAAGGGGGCGAGAAGAGCAGTACTTC.